Shown below are 10 T cell receptor beta chains from a single sample sequenced in a study of CD8 T cells in Susac syndrome (dated by TCRdb to the late 2010s). Libraries were prepared through the immunoSEQ multiplex PCR assay. RNA was extracted using the RNeasy kit, and roughly 0.5 to 1 ug of the RNA was reverse transcribed with random hexamers. TCRdb reran the public reads through fastp at Q25 and MiXCR, keeping productive beta chains. Rows with a matching CDR3 protein are joined into one entry that keeps the most common DNA and genes. For this sample there are fewer than 200,000 distinct CDR3 sequences; roughly 94% appear just once. Of the sample, approximately 0.11% falls within the top ten clones. Input material: CD4+ T cells from PBMCs. These TCRs come from a human donor with Susac syndrome.

The rearrangement links TRBV3-1 to TRBJ2-7; 9 bases align to TRBD2. The J segment lost 1 base and the V segment lost 4 bases, leaving 5 bases of the junction unmatched. The germline V gene has CDR1 LGHDT and CDR2 YNNKEL (reference sequence). The CDR3 spans 15 residues. CDR3 sequence reads: CASSPRTSASYEQYF. In DNA form, the CDR3 reads TGTGCCAGCAGCCCACGGACTAGCGCTTCCTACGAGCAGTACTTC.

The chain employs TRBV12-3 or TRBV12-4 and TRBJ2-1; 13 nucleotides line up with TRBD2. V gave up 5 bases and J gave up 3 bases; unmatched junction bases: 10. CDR3 size: 18 residues. The CDR3 DNA is TGTGCCAGCAGTCCCACTAGCGGGGGGGCCGGTCTCTACAATGAGCAGTTCTTC. It encodes CASSPTSGGAGLYNEQFF.

CDR3 residues: CSARVSKNTEAFF. As DNA, the CDR3 is TGCAGTGCTAGAGTCTCGAAGAACACTGAAGCTTTCTTT. This chain connects TRBV20-1 to TRBJ1-1, with D unresolved. Germline V gives CDR1 DFQATT, CDR2 SNEGSKA (reference sequence). The CDR3 length is 13 residues. The germline V and J ends were trimmed by 1 base and 1 base, with 7 bases remaining between them.

The chain has TRBV7-9 and TRBJ1-2; D gene unclear. V dropped 1 base and J dropped 3 bases, with 9 bases sitting between them. The CDR3 is 14 residues long. The germline V gene encodes CDR1 SEHNR and CDR2 FQNEAQ (reference sequence). The CDR3 nucleotides are TGTGCCAGCAGCTTAGTGGCCACAGACTATGGCTACACCTTC. It translates to CASSLVATDYGYTF.

This clonotype showed up just a few times. V is TRBV5-6 and J is TRBJ2-1; 12 positions match TRBD2. Germline lookup yields CDR1 SGHDT and CDR2 YYEEEE. This CDR3 comprises 18 residues. The junction had 9 bases not matched to a gene; V was cut back by 5 bases and J by 0 bases. The CDR3, as DNA: TGTGCCAGCAGACGAAGGACTAGCGGGATTAGCTCCTACAATGAGCAGTTCTTC. Protein product: CASRRRTSGISSYNEQFF.

The chain combines TRBV9 with TRBJ2-1; possibly TRBD2 for D (6 bases). CDR1 and CDR2 from the germline V gene are SGDLS and YYNGEE. Trimming left V 3 bases short and J 0 bases short, with 10 bases between. The CDR3 has 15 amino acids. CDR3: CASSEAGLSYNEQFF. The DNA for the CDR3 is TGTGCCAGCAGCGAAGCGGGCCTCTCCTACAATGAGCAGTTCTTC.

For the CDR3, the DNA is TGTGCCAGCAGAGAACAGGGGGATGAAGCTTTCTTT. This translates into CASREQGDEAFF. The chain employs TRBV2 and TRBJ1-1, with 8 bases lining up with TRBD1. Looked up from germline, CDR1 is SNHLY and CDR2 is FYNNEI. With 6 bases clipped from V and 7 bases from J, the junction kept 4 bases outside the gene matches. This CDR3 has 12 residues.

Only one count was recorded for this clonotype. V and J are TRBV6-5 and TRBJ2-7; D is undetermined. The CDR3 is 14 residues long. V lost 8 bases, J lost 1 base, and 15 bases lay in between. Germline V gene sequence: CDR1 MNHEY, CDR2 SVGAGI. CDR3 DNA: TGTGCCAGCCGTGTCGATGCCGGGTCCTACGAGCAGTACTTC. Translated, it gives CASRVDAGSYEQYF.

The V gene is TRBV25-1, the J gene TRBJ1-1; TRBD1 agrees at 7 bases. The ends lost 3 bases at V and 6 bases at J; junction bases unmatched: 10. The CDR3 length is 15 residues. Germline V lookup: CDR1 MGHDK, CDR2 SYGVNS. The CDR3 sequence is CASSDPTGEHAEAFF. Here the CDR3 DNA reads TGTGCCAGCAGTGACCCCACAGGGGAACACGCTGAAGCTTTCTTT.

V gene TRBV6-5 combines with J gene TRBJ1-1; no clear D. The CDR3 is made up of 13 amino acids. Trimming cost V 0 bases and J 1 base, with 3 bases left between them. CDR1 and CDR2 (germline): MNHEY, SVGAGI. The CDR3 bases are TGTGCCAGCAGTTACTCGTCGAACACTGAAGCTTTCTTT. Encoded protein: CASSYSSNTEAFF.